This passage covers 18 T cell receptor beta chains from one sample sequenced in a study of blood T cell repertoires in COVID-19. Libraries were prepared by immunoSEQ multiplex PCR; TCRdb keeps only in-frame clonotypes and omits some of them. This table has some 250,000 clones, about 80% appearing once. Sequenced: PBMCs or T cells enriched from blood (not recorded which). Receptor source: a man between 35 and 55 years old who had recovered from COVID-19.

This chain uses TRBV5-4 with TRBJ2-5, with D perhaps TRBD1 (5 bases). In germline, CDR1 is SGHNT, CDR2 YYREEE (reference sequence). This CDR3 is 15 amino acids long. The V end lost 4 bases, the J end lost 4 bases, and 17 bases lay between the germline ends. CDR3: CASSPTPSRGETQYF. The CDR3 region has the DNA TGTGCCAGCAGCCCTACCCCGTCTAGGGGAGAGACCCAGTACTTC.

The genes are TRBV12-5 and TRBJ1-3; D is undetermined. The CDR3 totals 13 residues. Germline CDR1 and CDR2: LGHNT and FRNRAP. With 1 base removed from V and 4 bases from J, the gap between germline ends came to 5 bases. DNA of the CDR3: TGTGCTAGTGGTTTGGGAGGGGGAAACACCATATATTTT. Protein: CASGLGGGNTIYF.

This clone was seen only once. The rearrangement links TRBV3-1 (or the pseudogene TRBV3-2) to TRBJ1-4; D perhaps matches TRBD1 (6 bases). This CDR3 spans 15 amino acids. Germline V gene sequence: CDR1 LGHDT, CDR2 YNNKEL (reference sequence). The V and J ends lost 0 bases and 7 bases respectively, with 12 bases between them. The CDR3 nucleotides read TGTGCCAGCAGCCAAGAGCGGCAGGGGAGTGAAAAACTGTTTTTT. This encodes CASSQERQGSEKLFF.

The chain links TRBV18 to TRBJ1-3, with TRBD1 as a possible D gene (5 bases). V gave up 3 bases and J gave up 2 bases, with 8 bases separating them. The germline CDR1 and CDR2 sequences are KGHSH and LQKENI. This CDR3 region has 14 residues. The CDR3 DNA reads as TGTGCCAGCTCACCCGGGGGAACTGGAAACACCATATATTTT. The encoded protein is CASSPGGTGNTIYF.

This clone was picked up a small number of times. The chain couples TRBV14 to TRBJ1-2, with 10 positions matching TRBD1. The germline CDR1 and CDR2 sequences are SGHDN and FVKESK. The CDR3 is 16 residues long. V lost 4 bases, J lost 4 bases, and 9 bases stayed unmatched. CDR3 loop: CASSPIRTGGSYGYTF. The CDR3 DNA sequence: TGTGCCAGCAGCCCCATTCGGACAGGGGGATCCTATGGCTACACCTTC.

There are a few counts of this clone. This chain links TRBV19 with TRBJ2-7; 9 bases align to TRBD2. The V and J ends lost 0 bases and 2 bases, in that order; junction bases with no gene match: 2. Germline V gene data show CDR1 as LNHDA and CDR2 as SQIVND (reference sequence). CDR3 length: 15 amino acids. CDR3 nucleotides: TGTGCCAGTAGTATAGATAGCGGGAGTACCTACGAGCAGTACTTC. It is translated as CASSIDSGSTYEQYF. Complete variable domain (other parts from reference TRBV19 and TRBJ2-7): DGGITQSPKYLFRKEGQNVTLSCEQNLNHDAMYWYRQDPGQGLRLIYYSQIVNDFQKGDIAEGYSVSREKKESFPLTVTSAQKNPTAFYLCASSIDSGSTYEQYFGPGTRLTVT.

The V and J genes are TRBV4-1 and TRBJ1-1, with TRBD1 as a possible D gene (6 bases). The V gene lost 4 bases and the J gene lost 5 bases, with 11 bases spanning the gap. Per the germline V gene, CDR1 is MGHRA and CDR2 is YSYEKL. The CDR3 length is 13 residues. The CDR3 reads CASSLRGGTEAFF. The CDR3 region has the DNA TGCGCCAGCAGCCTCAGGGGTGGGACTGAAGCTTTCTTT.

The CDR3 DNA is TGTGCCAGCAGCGTCCGGACTAGCGGGGACATCGGAGAGACCCAGTACTTC. This codes for CASSVRTSGDIGETQYF. This sequence joins TRBV7-6 and TRBJ2-5, with 12 bases fitting TRBD2. V shed 5 bases and J 4 bases; nucleotides not matched to a gene: 11. Germline-derived CDR1 and CDR2 are SGHVS and FNYEAQ. The CDR3 totals 17 residues.

The genes are TRBV18 and TRBJ2-5; 7 nucleotides match TRBD2. Trimming cost V 2 bases and J 4 bases; bases outside gene matches: 1. Germline V gene data show CDR1 as KGHSH and CDR2 as LQKENI. The CDR3 has 13 residues. CDR3 DNA: TGTGCCAGCTCACCAGGACTAGGAGAGACCCAGTACTTC. Translating gives CASSPGLGETQYF.

The chain links TRBV19 to TRBJ2-1; tentative D call: TRBD1 (5 bases). The CDR3 runs 18 residues. CDR1 and CDR2 from the germline V gene are LNHDA and SQIVND (reference sequence). The V end lost 1 base, the J end lost 2 bases, and 18 bases lay between the germline ends. This CDR3 is CASSIVEGAVLPYNEQFF. In DNA, the CDR3 is TGTGCCAGTAGTATAGTGGAAGGGGCGGTTCTCCCCTACAATGAGCAGTTCTTC.

This sequence joins TRBV6-5 and TRBJ2-3; TRBD1 matches 9 bases. The junction had 11 bases not matched to a gene; V was cut back by 7 bases and J by 6 bases. The CDR3 extends over 15 amino acids. CDR1 and CDR2 from the germline V gene are MNHEY and SVGAGI. The CDR3 coding sequence is TGTGCCAGCAAGGCGGGGACAGGGTTAACGGATACGCAGTATTTT. Protein product: CASKAGTGLTDTQYF.

This chain uses TRBV27 with TRBJ1-1; TRBD1 is a possible D gene (5 bases). The V and J ends lost 6 bases and 4 bases respectively, with 15 bases between them. The germline gives CDR1 MNHEY, CDR2 SMNVEV (reference sequence). The CDR3 sequence is 14 residues long. CDR3 DNA sequence: TGTGCCAGCAGCCGTTGGGGGGAAGGCACTGAAGCTTTCTTT. The encoded protein is CASSRWGEGTEAFF.

This chain uses TRBV6-2 or TRBV6-3 with TRBJ1-5, with a possible D match to TRBD1 (5 bases). V shed 2 bases and J shed 3 bases, with 11 bases lying between them. The germline V gene encodes CDR1 MNHEY and CDR2 SVGEGT. The CDR3 runs to 15 residues. CDR3 in DNA: TGTGCCAGCAGTTACCTCGACAGACCCAATCAGCCCCAGCATTTT. Protein: CASSYLDRPNQPQHF.

V gene TRBV28 combines with J gene TRBJ1-5; tentatively, D is TRBD1 (5 bases). V gave up 3 bases and J gave up 5 bases, with 17 bases separating them. The CDR3 extends over 16 amino acids. Germline CDR1 is MDHEN and CDR2 is SYDVKM. The CDR3 here is CASSFPAGGNDQPQHF. The CDR3, as DNA: TGTGCCAGCAGTTTCCCCGCCGGGGGGAACGATCAGCCCCAGCATTTT.

The gene calls are TRBV7-2 and TRBJ2-1; 10 bases agree with TRBD2. The V and J ends lost 1 base and 8 bases, in that order; junction bases with no gene match: 14. This CDR3 has 18 residues. Germline values: CDR1 SGHTA, CDR2 FQGNSA. As DNA, the CDR3 is TGTGCCAGCAGCTTAGGTGCGGTTTGGAGCGGGGGGGCCCATGAGCAGTTCTTC. Amino acids: CASSLGAVWSGGAHEQFF. The whole variable domain, remainder taken from reference TRBV7-2 and TRBJ2-1, is GAGVSQSPSNKVTEKGKDVELRCDPISGHTALYWYRQSLGQGLEFLIYFQGNSAPDKSGLPSDRFSAERTGGSVSTLTIQRTQQEDSAVYLCASSLGAVWSGGAHEQFFGPGTRLTVL.

The chain has TRBV5-6 and TRBJ2-4; 8 bases fit TRBD1. CDR3 length: 15 amino acids. V was clipped by 4 bases and J by 8 bases; unmatched bases: 11. The germline V gene has CDR1 SGHDT and CDR2 YYEEEE. The CDR3 spells CASSRQGIGQDIQYF. CDR3 nucleotide sequence: TGTGCCAGCAGCCGACAGGGGATCGGCCAAGACATTCAGTACTTC.

The chain joins TRBV7-3 to TRBJ2-7, with 7 bases lining up with TRBD1. Trimming cost V 2 bases and J 2 bases; bases outside gene matches: 9. This CDR3 is built from 16 residues. The germline V gene encodes CDR1 SGHTA and CDR2 FQGTGA. Here the CDR3 DNA reads TGTGCCAGCAGCTTATTGGGACAGCCGGGAACCTACGAGCAGTACTTC. Its protein is CASSLLGQPGTYEQYF.

The chain is built from TRBV7-3 and TRBJ1-1; the D is unclear. Per the germline V gene, CDR1 is SGHTA and CDR2 is FQGTGA. Trimming took 3 bases from V and 11 from J, leaving 16 bases between them. The CDR3 has 13 residues. The CDR3 loop reads CASSFEGPGYAFF. CDR3 DNA: TGTGCCAGCAGCTTCGAGGGCCCCGGGTATGCTTTCTTT.